Sequencing of this T cell receptor beta chain was carried out in a study of CXCR3-negative and CXCR3-positive naive CD8 T cells (dated by TCRdb to about 2019). Regarding the complete study: In total, about 150 million TRB reads were obtained, or roughly 1.5 +/- 0.3 million reads per library. Diversity and physicochemical repertoire analyses were performed on about ten donors pooled from two independent experiments. For the TRBV-TRBJ cluster analysis, the naive subsets came from 5 or 6 donors, while the memory cells came from 3 donors. On the study overall, not on this receptor specifically: Comparably high repertoire diversity was found in both naive subsets, whereas much lower repertoire diversity was found in memory CD8+ T cells. Naive CXCR3-negative and CXCR3-positive cells from the same donor showed similar TRBV-TRBJ usage, whereas memory cells showed distinct patterns. Because surface CD5, which has been linked to self-reactivity in mice, was comparable between naive subsets, TCR interaction strength was also inferred from TRB CDR3 physicochemical properties. CXCR3 expression partially decreased after cryopreservation, so most assays used freshly isolated PBMCs. Compared with CXCR3-negative naive cells, CXCR3-positive naive cells had TRB CDR3s with higher hydrophobicity (lower Kidera factor 4), lower energy, and higher strength and volume indices.

Reads for this sample came from a NextSeq 550. The Human TCR Profiling Kit (MiLaboratory) was used to prepare UMI-labeled 5' RACE TRB cDNA libraries. The full amount of extracted RNA was used for cDNA synthesis, and the full amount of resulting cDNA was used for PCR amplification. Libraries were prepared in parallel with an identical number of PCR cycles. The authors' analysis ran thus. With a requirement of at least two reads per UMI, MIGEC and MiXCR extracted about 50,000 +/- 10,000 unique UMI-labeled TRB cDNA molecules per library. On average, around 40,000 +/- 10,000 functional in-frame TRB CDR3 nucleotide clonotypes lacking stop codons were found per library. After each sample was downsampled to 5000 UMI-labeled TRB molecules, VDJtools was used to calculate diversity metrics such as normalized Shannon-Wiener and Chao1. VDJtools computed clonotype-size-weighted physicochemical properties of the central five CDR3 residues: interaction energy, strength, volume and Kidera factor 4. Reads reprocessed by TCRdb are summarized as one entry per CDR3 protein sequence, and DNA is absent. None of the V and J calls come from the authors' own analysis; TCRdb made them. Per the sample table, the count is over 150,000 distinct CDR3 sequences. The top ten clonotypes cover approximately 0.46% of the sample.

For every CD8+ T cell subset, over 250,000 cells were flow-sorted straight into RLT lysis buffer, and each subset was sorted in triplicate. To keep memory contaminants out, a stringent definition of naive CD8+ T cells was applied: CD45RO-CCR7+CD27+CD95-. Standard density gradient centrifugation was used to isolate peripheral blood mononuclear cells from buffy coats. A FACSAria III was used to flow-sort naive CD8+ T cells into CXCR3-negative and CXCR3-positive populations. An RNeasy Mini Kit was used to extract total RNA from the sorted cells. Points on this clonotype: The target of this receptor is not known.

Including the terminal cysteine and phenylalanine, the CDR3 comprises 14 residues. No DNA appears here. CDR1 and CDR2 were assigned from the germline V gene as KGHSH and LQKENI. The receptor was isolated from a human donor in good health. Some clones in this sample may be carry-over from other donors' samples. The sequence joins TRBV18 to TRBJ2-5; absent DNA, TCRdb's TRBD1 call cannot be checked. The sequenced material came from naive CXCR3+ CD8+ T cells from blood. The sample's cell subset or site label is to be understood as: CD45RO-CCR7+CD27+CD95- naive CD8+ T cells expressing CXCR3 (TNR3+). The CDR3 protein: CASAEAGGAETQYF.